This passage covers 32 T cell receptor beta chains from one sample sequenced in a study of CD4+ T cells in melanoma. The table came from immunoSEQ multiplex PCR; TCRdb's copy has only in-frame clones and leaves some out. This repertoire shows about 9,900 clones, about 66% found once; its top ten account for approximately 15%. The sample comprised cells from a culture (not recorded whether cultured in vitro). The receptors originated from a human donor with melanoma.

The chain combines TRBV30 with TRBJ2-3, with 10 positions matching TRBD2. The germline V gene encodes CDR1 GTSNPN and CDR2 SVGIG (reference sequence). Unmatched junction bases numbered 2, after V lost 0 bases and J lost 2 bases. The length of the CDR3 is 15 residues. The CDR3 region is CAWSVGLADTDTQYF. The CDR3 nucleotides are TGTGCCTGGAGTGTAGGACTAGCGGACACAGATACGCAGTATTTT.

The J gene is TRBJ1-5, the V gene TRBV2; perhaps TRBD1 as D (5 bases). The germline V and J ends were trimmed by 3 bases and 0 bases, with 9 bases remaining between them. Germline CDR1 is SNHLY and CDR2 is FYNNEI. This CDR3 has 15 residues. CDR3 coding DNA: TGTGCCAGCAGTGACGGACAAAATAGCAATCAGCCCCAGCATTTT. It encodes CASSDGQNSNQPQHF.

This clone has just a few counts. The chain carries TRBV27 and TRBJ2-1; weak D call: TRBD1 (7 bases). Trimming took 5 bases from V and 4 from J, leaving 15 bases between them. Germline assignment: CDR1 MNHEY and CDR2 SMNVEV (reference sequence). The CDR3 loop spans 15 amino acids. DNA for the CDR3: TGTGCCAGCAGTCGATCGACAGGGAGGTACAATGAGCAGTTCTTC. Amino acids: CASSRSTGRYNEQFF.

This rearrangement joins TRBV18 to TRBJ1-2; unclear D gene. The V gene's germline CDR1 is KGHSH and CDR2 LQKENI. The length of the CDR3 is 15 residues. The germline V and J ends were trimmed by 3 bases and 1 base, with 12 bases remaining between them. Here the CDR3 DNA reads TGTGCCAGCTCACCCAGACTGACGAATAACTATGGCTACACCTTC. This translates into CASSPRLTNNYGYTF.

This clone was recorded a few times. The rearrangement links TRBV5-8 to TRBJ2-7, with 9 bases fitting TRBD1. This CDR3 contains 13 residues. The trim removed 3 bases at V and 4 bases at J, leaving 2 bases unmatched. Per germline, CDR1 SGHTS and CDR2 YDEGEE. CDR3 in amino acids: CASSSDRGYEQYF. CDR3 in DNA: TGTGCCAGCAGCTCCGACAGGGGGTACGAGCAGTACTTC.

This clone is termed medium-sized. This chain links TRBV5-8 with TRBJ1-3, with a tentative D call TRBD1 (6 bases). Trimming left V 0 bases short and J 0 bases short, with 13 bases between. CDR1 is SGHTS, CDR2 YDEGEE, per germline. The CDR3 covers 17 residues. CDR3 residues: CASSLAFVGGSGNTIYF. DNA of the CDR3: TGTGCCAGCAGCTTGGCCTTTGTAGGGGGCTCTGGAAACACCATATATTTT.

This clone was counted a few times. The chain uses TRBV2 and TRBJ2-1; D not certain. The V gene's germline CDR1 is SNHLY and CDR2 FYNNEI. V was shortened by 6 bases and J by 0 bases, with 12 bases between the two germline ends. The CDR3 extends over 15 amino acids. In DNA, the CDR3 is TGTGCCAGCAGCCCTCGGGCTGACTCCTACAATGAGCAGTTCTTC. Protein: CASSPRADSYNEQFF.

The J gene is TRBJ1-5, the V gene TRBV5-6; maybe TRBD1 (6 bases). This CDR3 comprises 15 residues. Trimming shortened V by 4 bases and J by 3 bases, and 14 bases separated the two germline ends. Germline V gene sequence: CDR1 SGHDT, CDR2 YYEEEE. The CDR3 nucleotides read TGTGCCAGCAGCAGGACAGAGGCCGTCAATCAGCCCCAGCATTTT. This gives the protein CASSRTEAVNQPQHF.

This clone occurred a few times. The rearrangement uses TRBV18 and TRBJ2-2; 11 nucleotides line up with TRBD2. CDR1 and CDR2 from the germline V gene are KGHSH and LQKENI. This CDR3 is 16 amino acids long. The ends lost 2 bases at V and 2 bases at J; junction bases unmatched: 1. CDR3 sequence reads: CASSPGTSGNTGELFF. DNA for the CDR3: TGTGCCAGCTCACCAGGGACTAGCGGAAACACCGGGGAGCTGTTTTTT.

The CDR3, as DNA: TGTGCCAGCAGCTTAGCAGGACAGCCCCAGCATTTT. Translating gives CASSLAGQPQHF. The chain combines TRBV7-3 with TRBJ1-5; no definite D call. Germline V CDR1 and CDR2: SGHTA, FQGTGA. V was trimmed by 2 bases and J by 7 bases, leaving 6 bases between them. The CDR3 contains 12 residues.

The chain has TRBV6-5 and TRBJ1-1; a possible D gene is TRBD1 (5 bases). Trimming shortened V by 6 bases and J by 3 bases, and 5 bases separated the two germline ends. In germline, CDR1 is MNHEY, CDR2 SVGAGI. CDR3 size: 11 residues. In nucleotides, the CDR3 is TGTGCCAGCAGAGGGGACACTGAAGCTTTCTTT. It specifies CASRGDTEAFF.

This clone was counted between two and nine times. This chain connects TRBV18 to TRBJ1-4; D gene unclear. The CDR3 loop spans 14 amino acids. V was pared by 5 bases and J by 10 bases, with 17 bases between. Germline CDR1 is KGHSH and CDR2 is LQKENI. The CDR3 nucleotides read TGTGCCAGCTCATTCTCGGGTAGGGAAGGAAAACTGTTTTTT. It codes for CASSFSGREGKLFF.

The V and J genes are TRBV18 and TRBJ1-4, with 7 positions matching TRBD1. J gave up 0 bases and V 3 bases, and 4 bases lay outside the gene matches. This CDR3 comprises 16 residues. Germline loops: CDR1 KGHSH, CDR2 LQKENI. The CDR3 reads CASSPGQQATNEKLFF. The CDR3 DNA is TGTGCCAGCTCACCGGGACAGCAGGCAACTAATGAAAAACTGTTTTTT.

The rearrangement uses TRBV4-1 and TRBJ2-3, with D possibly TRBD1 on 6 matching bases. This CDR3 spans 14 amino acids. The V gene's germline CDR1 is MGHRA and CDR2 YSYEKL. V was trimmed by 6 bases and J by 4 bases, leaving 14 bases between them. The CDR3 reads CASRERGLADTQYF. As DNA, the CDR3 is TGCGCCAGCAGAGAGAGGGGGTTGGCAGATACGCAGTATTTT.

The genes are TRBV2 and TRBJ2-1; D possibly corresponds to TRBD2 (6 bases). Germline CDR1 is SNHLY and CDR2 is FYNNEI. The CDR3 covers 13 residues. The V end was cut by 9 bases, the J end by 3 bases, with 12 bases between. The CDR3 DNA follows: TGTGCCAGTTCCGGGACTGGCTACAATGAGCAGTTCTTC. Its translation is CASSGTGYNEQFF. The variable domain in full, with the rest retrieved from reference TRBV2 and TRBJ2-1, is EPEVTQTPSHQVTQMGQEVILRCVPISNHLYFYWYRQILGQKVEFLVSFYNNEISEKSEIFDDQFSVERPDGSNFTLKIRSTKLEDSAMYFCASSGTGYNEQFFGPGTRLTVL.

This clone was seen a few times. The chain carries TRBV7-3 and TRBJ1-6; 9 nucleotides agree with TRBD1. Germline trimming cut 5 bases from V and 7 bases from J; bases unmatched to any gene: 6. In germline, CDR1 is SGHTA, CDR2 FQGTGA. The CDR3 loop spans 15 amino acids. CDR3: CASSPTGTGNSPLHF. The CDR3 DNA follows: TGTGCCAGCAGCCCCACCGGGACAGGGAATTCACCCCTCCACTTT.

The chain uses TRBV7-8 and TRBJ1-2, with TRBD1 as a possible D gene (6 bases). Germline loops: CDR1 SGHVS, CDR2 FQNEAQ. V was pared by 2 bases and J by 4 bases, with 11 bases between. The CDR3 runs to 14 residues. As DNA, the CDR3 is TGTGCCAGCAGCTTAACCGGGGGCGCCTATGGCTACACCTTC. It is translated as CASSLTGGAYGYTF. Variable domain in full (rest from reference TRBV7-8 and TRBJ1-2): GAGVSQSPRYKVAKRGQDVALRCDPISGHVSLFWYQQALGQGPEFLTYFQNEAQLDKSGLPSDRFFAERPEGSVSTLKIQRTQQEDSAVYLCASSLTGGAYGYTFGSGTRLTVV.

This chain uses TRBV12-5 with TRBJ1-2, with D hard to call. CDR1 and CDR2 (germline): LGHNT, FRNRAP. The ends were cut back, 1 base at V and 3 bases at J, with 12 bases in the middle. The CDR3 runs 15 residues. The CDR3 DNA reads TGTGCTAGTGGTTTGGGCAGCGTAACGTACTATGGCTACACCTTC. Encoded protein: CASGLGSVTYYGYTF.

The chain links TRBV9 to TRBJ2-7; D is possibly TRBD2 (6 bases). The CDR3 is 13 amino acids. Per the germline V gene, CDR1 is SGDLS and CDR2 is YYNGEE. Between the trimmed V and J ends, which lost 4 bases and 4 bases, there was a span of 12 bases. CDR3 loop: CASSPGGPYEQYF. CDR3 bases: TGTGCCAGCAGCCCAGGAGGGCCGTACGAGCAGTACTTC.

The chain carries TRBV7-2 and TRBJ1-1; D possibly corresponds to TRBD1 (6 bases). CDR3 size: 15 residues. V was cut by 6 bases and J by 0 bases, with 14 bases left in between. Germline V lookup: CDR1 SGHTA, CDR2 FQGNSA. The chain's CDR3 is CASRLRDILNTEAFF. CDR3 nucleotides: TGTGCCAGCAGACTTCGGGACATACTGAACACTGAAGCTTTCTTT.

The gene calls are TRBV6-1 and TRBJ1-4; D is perhaps TRBD1 (5 bases). The CDR3 runs 15 residues. Germline V gives CDR1 MNHNS, CDR2 SASEGT. V shed 6 bases and J shed 4 bases, with 15 bases lying between them. CDR3 nucleotides: TGTGCCAGCAGATCCGGGGGGTCTGGTAATGAAAAACTGTTTTTT. Translation: CASRSGGSGNEKLFF.

This rearrangement joins TRBV7-9 to TRBJ2-4, with D perhaps matching TRBD1 or TRBD2 (7 bases each). The CDR3 extends over 17 amino acids. CDR1 and CDR2 from the germline V gene are SEHNR and FQNEAQ (reference sequence). V was pared by 1 base and J by 0 bases, with 13 bases between. Here the CDR3 DNA reads TGTGCCAGCAGCTTAGTCAGGGGGGGGATAGCCAAAAACATTCAGTACTTC. This gives the protein CASSLVRGGIAKNIQYF.

This clone was recorded a few times. The rearrangement uses TRBV7-9 and TRBJ2-5, with 15 nucleotides matching TRBD2. The CDR3 has 18 residues. Germline V lookup: CDR1 SEHNR, CDR2 FQNEAQ (reference sequence). Trimming cost V 4 bases and J 4 bases; bases outside gene matches: 10. CDR3 in DNA: TGTGCCAGCAGCTGGGGACTAGCGGGGGGCCTCGGGGGAGAGACCCAGTACTTC. It codes for CASSWGLAGGLGGETQYF.

The chain joins TRBV7-6 to TRBJ1-1, with 7 bases that match TRBD1. Germline lookup yields CDR1 SGHVS and CDR2 FNYEAQ. V shed 4 bases and J 1 base; nucleotides not matched to a gene: 3. The CDR3 length is 14 residues. CDR3 sequence (DNA): TGTGCCAGCAGCTCAAACAGGGGGAACACTGAAGCTTTCTTT. Encoded protein: CASSSNRGNTEAFF.

This clone was seen a few times. The CDR3, as DNA: TGCGCCAGCAGCCGGAAGGACAGGCCTAATGGATCCTATAATTCACCCCTCCACTTT. Translating it yields CASSRKDRPNGSYNSPLHF. V is TRBV4-1 and J is TRBJ1-6, with 7 bases lining up with TRBD1. This CDR3 comprises 19 residues. Unmatched junction bases numbered 13, after V lost 4 bases and J lost 1 base. Germline values: CDR1 MGHRA, CDR2 YSYEKL.

The gene calls are TRBV6-1 and TRBJ1-5; perhaps TRBD1 as D (6 bases). This CDR3 has 14 amino acids. The germline gives CDR1 MNHNS, CDR2 SASEGT. The V and J ends lost 6 bases and 0 bases respectively, with 9 bases between them. This CDR3 reads CASSRTASNQPQHF. The CDR3 region has the DNA TGTGCCAGCAGCCGGACAGCTAGCAATCAGCCCCAGCATTTT.

The chain employs TRBV7-9 and TRBJ2-1; 11 nucleotides match TRBD2. The CDR3 is 16 amino acids. The ends lost 0 bases at V and 10 bases at J; junction bases unmatched: 8. Germline values: CDR1 SEHNR, CDR2 FQNEAQ (reference sequence). CDR3 loop: CASSLAVAGGRSEQFF. The CDR3 coding sequence is TGTGCCAGCAGCTTAGCGGTAGCGGGGGGGCGATCCGAGCAGTTCTTC.

V usage is TRBV4-2 and J usage is TRBJ1-2; TRBD1 is a possible D gene (6 bases). V shed 4 bases and J shed 4 bases, with 16 bases lying between them. Germline CDR1 and CDR2: LGHNA and YNFKEQ. There are 15 residues in the CDR3. The CDR3 DNA follows: TGTGCCAGCAGCCGGGACCAGGGGTCCGGCTATGGCTACACCTTC. Residues: CASSRDQGSGYGYTF.

The rearrangement joins TRBV6-1 to TRBJ2-3, with D unresolved. CDR1 MNHNS and CDR2 SASEGT come from the germline V gene. This CDR3 contains 13 residues. Deletions cut 8 bases from V and 6 bases from J, with 15 bases between. The CDR3 region is CASRERGVDTQYF. The CDR3 nucleotides are TGTGCCAGCCGAGAACGAGGCGTCGATACGCAGTATTTT.

This clone was recorded a few times. The rearrangement links TRBV7-8 to TRBJ2-5; D possibly corresponds to TRBD2 (7 bases). This CDR3 is 15 amino acids long. The germline V gene has CDR1 SGHVS and CDR2 FQNEAQ. V dropped 6 bases and J dropped 1 base, with 15 bases sitting between them. The CDR3 loop reads CASSRGRGSQETQYF. The CDR3 nucleotides are TGTGCCAGCAGTAGGGGGAGGGGCAGCCAAGAGACCCAGTACTTC.

This clone appeared a single time. The genes are TRBV6-1 and TRBJ1-2; D call uncertain. Germline-derived CDR1 and CDR2 are MNHNS and SASEGT. V was clipped by 4 bases and J by 7 bases, with 13 bases between them. This CDR3 has 13 residues. Here the CDR3 DNA reads TGTGCCAGCAGTGGGCTGATGGGAGGTGGCTACACCTTC. Protein: CASSGLMGGGYTF.

This clone was recorded a few times. This sequence joins TRBV7-3 and TRBJ2-5; no reliable D call. V was clipped by 0 bases and J by 0 bases, with 5 bases between them. CDR1 and CDR2 from the germline V gene are SGHTA and FQGTGA. The CDR3 is 14 amino acids. The CDR3 coding sequence is TGTGCCAGCAGCTTAACTCCAGACCAAGAGACCCAGTACTTC. It is translated as CASSLTPDQETQYF. The full variable domain, completed using reference TRBV7-3 and TRBJ2-5, is GAGVSQTPSNKVTEKGKYVELRCDPISGHTALYWYRQSLGQGPEFLIYFQGTGAADDSGLPNDRFFAVRPEGSVSTLKIQRTERGDSAVYLCASSLTPDQETQYFGPGTRLLVL.